This TCR beta chain was retrieved from a study of PD-1 blockade in mismatch repair-deficient tumors. Study-level information: Patients had roughly twelve mismatch repair-deficient cancer types, all previously treated and progressing.

Sequenced by immunoSEQ multiplex PCR; TCRdb stores in-frame clones only, minus some. The sample has about 110,000 clones, about 74% seen once; the top ten hold about 5.1%. General study results and limits: Tumor-resident clones, often undetectable pretreatment in blood, expanded then contracted after pembrolizumab.

About this clone itself: Its matching antigen is unknown.

Every patient had mismatch repair deficiency by PCR or immunohistochemistry. TCR sequencing covered a few patients who responded to pembrolizumab. The V gene's germline CDR1 is KGHSY and CDR2 FQNENV. The CDR3 totals 14 residues. Trimming pared 4 bases from V and 4 bases from J, leaving 12 bases between. Sample: peripheral blood, taken approximately 64 weeks after starting pembrolizumab. The chain links TRBV16 to TRBJ2-3; D unclear. This TCR was recovered from an adult with mismatch repair-deficient cancer. The CDR3 spells CASSLKGGADTQYF. CDR3 nucleotides: TGTGCCAGCAGCCTAAAAGGTGGGGCAGATACGCAGTATTTT.